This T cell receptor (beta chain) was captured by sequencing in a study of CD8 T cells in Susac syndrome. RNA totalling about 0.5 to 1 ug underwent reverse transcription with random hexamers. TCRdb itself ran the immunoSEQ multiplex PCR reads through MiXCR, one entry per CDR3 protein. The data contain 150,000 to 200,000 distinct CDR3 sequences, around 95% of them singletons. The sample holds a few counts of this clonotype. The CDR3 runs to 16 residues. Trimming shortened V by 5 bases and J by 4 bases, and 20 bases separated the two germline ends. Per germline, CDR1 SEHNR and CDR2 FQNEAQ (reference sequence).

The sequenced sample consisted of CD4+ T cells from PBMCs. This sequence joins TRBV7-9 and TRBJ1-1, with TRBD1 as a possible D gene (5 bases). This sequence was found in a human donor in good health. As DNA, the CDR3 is TGTGCCAGCAGCCACTATCTCGGGGCAAGGGGCACTGAAGCTTTCTTT. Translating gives CASSHYLGARGTEAFF.